Listed below are T cell receptor beta chains from one sample, sequenced in a study of blood T cell repertoires in COVID-19. Profiling relied on immunoSEQ multiplex PCR, and the TCRdb table lists in-frame clones only, not all of them. The sample lists 200,000 to 250,000 clones; roughly four fifths were seen once. Sequenced material: peripheral blood. The receptors come from an elderly woman with COVID-19, enrolled during active disease. Both conserved end residues are part of each CDR3. A D gene is named only where the DNA matches it firmly. Not all rows give a size; the values are once, few, many and, for expanded clones, a class.

V gene	clone size	D gene	J gene	CDR3 protein	CDR3 DNA
TRBV5-1	NA	TRBD2	TRBJ2-3	CASSSGDYFTDTQYF	TGCGCCAGCAGCTCGGGGGACTATTTCACAGATACGCAGTATTTT
TRBV9	once	TRBD2	TRBJ2-1	CASSLGLAGGSSYNEQFF	TGTGCCAGCAGCCTGGGGCTAGCGGGAGGGAGCTCCTACAATGAGCAGTTCTTC
TRBV5-1	NA	TRBD1	TRBJ2-7	CASSQGDISYEQYF	TGCGCCAGCAGCCAGGGGGACATATCCTACGAGCAGTACTTC
TRBV3-1/TRBV3-2	NA	NA	TRBJ2-1	CASSQGWSLGVNEQFF	TGTGCCAGCAGCCAAGGGTGGTCACTGGGCGTCAATGAGCAGTTCTTC
TRBV7-2	NA	NA	TRBJ1-2	CASSLWSQGDGYTF	TGTGCCAGCAGCTTATGGTCCCAGGGTGACGGCTACACCTTC
TRBV5-5	NA	NA	TRBJ2-1	CASSFTAAEQFF	TGTGCCAGCAGCTTTACAGCTGCTGAGCAGTTCTTC
TRBV7-3	once	TRBD2	TRBJ2-7	CASSPGGNSYEQYF	TGTGCCAGCAGCCCCGGGGGGAATTCCTACGAGCAGTACTTC
TRBV24-1	NA	NA	TRBJ2-7	CATSDPGQGHEQYF	TGTGCCACCAGTGACCCCGGACAAGGCCACGAGCAGTACTTC
TRBV5-1	few	NA	TRBJ1-6	CASSLANNSPLHF	TGCGCCAGCAGCTTGGCCAATAATTCACCCCTCCACTTT
TRBV18	NA	TRBD1	TRBJ1-4	CASSPTTGVTNEKLFF	TGTGCCAGCTCACCCACCACAGGGGTAACTAATGAAAAACTGTTTTTT
TRBV27	NA	TRBD2	TRBJ2-3	CASPGWGGETDTQYF	TGTGCCAGCCCTGGGTGGGGGGGAGAGACAGATACGCAGTATTTT
TRBV7-9	NA	NA	TRBJ1-1	CASSLRAPGGTEAFF	TGTGCCAGCAGCTTACGGGCCCCGGGGGGGACTGAAGCTTTCTTT
TRBV2	NA	TRBD1	TRBJ1-2	CASRAAFKTGGRGYTF	TGTGCCAGCAGGGCCGCCTTTAAGACAGGGGGAAGGGGCTACACCTTC
TRBV27	NA	NA	TRBJ1-1	CASSLWLGGRTEAFF	TGTGCCAGCAGTTTATGGTTAGGGGGACGGACTGAAGCTTTCTTT
TRBV5-4	NA	TRBD1	TRBJ2-7	CASSLMGWDRGRKYEQYF	TGTGCCAGCAGCTTGATGGGTTGGGACAGGGGGCGAAAATACGAGCAGTACTTC
TRBV6-2/TRBV6-3	few	NA	TRBJ2-7	CASSYWRDGREQYF	TGTGCCAGCAGTTACTGGCGGGACGGCCGGGAGCAGTACTTC
TRBV19	NA	TRBD1	TRBJ2-7	CASRGQGERYEQYF	TGTGCCAGCCGGGGACAGGGGGAGAGGTACGAGCAGTACTTC
TRBV19	NA	NA	TRBJ1-2	CASSIAAGNGGYTF	TGTGCCAGTAGTATAGCAGCAGGGAACGGTGGCTACACCTTC
TRBV12-3/TRBV12-4	NA	NA	TRBJ2-2	CASTNGGLGELFF	TGTGCCAGCACTAATGGGGGGTTAGGGGAGCTGTTTTTT
TRBV5-1	NA	TRBD1	TRBJ1-2	CASSSGDRGGYTF	TGCGCCAGCAGCTCTGGGGACAGAGGTGGCTACACCTTC
TRBV11-2	NA	NA	TRBJ1-1	CASSSLGQVNTEAFF	TGTGCCAGCAGCTCCCTTGGGCAGGTGAACACTGAAGCTTTCTTT
TRBV2	NA	NA	TRBJ2-2	CASRPDTPGELFF	TGTGCCAGCAGACCCGACACGCCCGGGGAGCTGTTTTTT